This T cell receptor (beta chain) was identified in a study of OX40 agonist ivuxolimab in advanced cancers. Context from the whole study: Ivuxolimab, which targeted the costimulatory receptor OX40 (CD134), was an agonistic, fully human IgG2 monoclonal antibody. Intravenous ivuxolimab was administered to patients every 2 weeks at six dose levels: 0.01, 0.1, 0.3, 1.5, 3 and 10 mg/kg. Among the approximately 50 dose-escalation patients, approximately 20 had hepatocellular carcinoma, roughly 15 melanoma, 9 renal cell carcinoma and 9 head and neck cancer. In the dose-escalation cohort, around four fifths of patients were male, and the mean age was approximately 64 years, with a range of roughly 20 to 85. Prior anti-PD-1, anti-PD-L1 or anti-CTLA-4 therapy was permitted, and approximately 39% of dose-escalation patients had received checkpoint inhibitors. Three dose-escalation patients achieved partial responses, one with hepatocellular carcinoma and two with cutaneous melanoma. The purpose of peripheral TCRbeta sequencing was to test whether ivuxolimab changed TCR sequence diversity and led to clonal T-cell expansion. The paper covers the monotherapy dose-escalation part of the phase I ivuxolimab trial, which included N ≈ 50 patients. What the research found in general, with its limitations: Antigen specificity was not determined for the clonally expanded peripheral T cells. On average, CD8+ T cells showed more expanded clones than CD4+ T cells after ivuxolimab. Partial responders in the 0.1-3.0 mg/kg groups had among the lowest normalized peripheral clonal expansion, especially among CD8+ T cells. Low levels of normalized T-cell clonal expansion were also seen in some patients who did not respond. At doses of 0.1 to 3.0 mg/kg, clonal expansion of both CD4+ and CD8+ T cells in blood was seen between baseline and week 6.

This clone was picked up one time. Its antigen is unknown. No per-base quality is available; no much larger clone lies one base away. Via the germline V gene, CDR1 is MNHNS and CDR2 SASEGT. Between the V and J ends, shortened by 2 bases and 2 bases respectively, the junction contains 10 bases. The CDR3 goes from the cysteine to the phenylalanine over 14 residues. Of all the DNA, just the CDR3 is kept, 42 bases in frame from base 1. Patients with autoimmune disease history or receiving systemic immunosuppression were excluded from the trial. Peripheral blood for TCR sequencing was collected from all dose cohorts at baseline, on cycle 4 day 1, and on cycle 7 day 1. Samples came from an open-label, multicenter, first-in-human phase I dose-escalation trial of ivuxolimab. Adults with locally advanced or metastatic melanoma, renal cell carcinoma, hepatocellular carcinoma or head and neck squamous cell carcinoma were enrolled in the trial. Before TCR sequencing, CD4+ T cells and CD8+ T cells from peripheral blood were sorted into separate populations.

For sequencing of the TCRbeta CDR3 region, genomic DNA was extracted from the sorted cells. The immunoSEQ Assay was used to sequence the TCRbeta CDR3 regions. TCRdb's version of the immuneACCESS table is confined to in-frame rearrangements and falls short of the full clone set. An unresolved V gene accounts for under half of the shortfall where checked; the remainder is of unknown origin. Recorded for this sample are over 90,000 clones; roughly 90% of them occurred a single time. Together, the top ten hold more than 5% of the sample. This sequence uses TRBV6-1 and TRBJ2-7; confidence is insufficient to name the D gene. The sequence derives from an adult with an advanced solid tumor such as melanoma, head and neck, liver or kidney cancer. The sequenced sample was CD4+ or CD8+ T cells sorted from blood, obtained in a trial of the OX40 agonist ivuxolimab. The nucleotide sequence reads TGTGCCAGCAGTGAAAAATATATCGCCTACGAGCAGTACTTC. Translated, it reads CASSEKYIAYEQYF.